Here is one TCR beta chain with its context. The V gene's germline CDR1 is SGHNT and CDR2 YYREEE (reference sequence). The junction had 13 bases not matched to a gene; V was cut back by 4 bases and J by 4 bases. This CDR3 has 17 residues. The record originates from a study of technical replicates of blood from a handful of donors. The method was immunoSEQ multiplex PCR; TCRdb's version includes in-frame clones alone and lacks a portion of them. The sample consists of about 82,000 clones, roughly 91% of them appearing once. Sequencing was done on a sample of T cells isolated from PBMCs. The sequence was obtained from a human donor in good health. The V and J genes are TRBV5-4 and TRBJ2-7, with 11 bases aligning to TRBD2. In nucleotides, the CDR3 is TGTGCCAGCAGCACAGCCTCGACTAGCGGGACATCATACGAGCAGTACTTC. Translating it yields CASSTASTSGTSYEQYF.